This TCR beta chain comes out of a study of blood T cell repertoires in COVID-19. On the study more broadly: Samples representing acute and convalescent COVID-19 were sourced from the United States, Italy and Spain. From T cells, B-cell-depleted T cells, or PBMCs came the material, which was cDNA or gDNA.

V trimming: 5 bases; J trimming: 3 bases; junction bases outside the gene matches: 15. Looked up from germline, CDR1 is MNHEY and CDR2 is SMNVEV (reference sequence). The length of the CDR3 is 19 residues. The authors' processing: The authors estimated nucleated cell counts from reference gene primer amplification. Libraries were prepared by immunoSEQ multiplex PCR; TCRdb keeps only in-frame clonotypes and omits some of them. For V, J and clone size, that table is used; D and trimming come from the DNA. The sample comprises about 230,000 clones, roughly 81% of which are singletons, and about 0.93% rests with the top ten.

The TCR originated in a man aged 40-50 years with acute or convalescent COVID-19. The sample taken for sequencing was peripheral blood. The chain is built from TRBV27 and TRBJ2-2; 10 positions agree with TRBD1. CDR3 DNA: TGTGCCAGCAGTCTATATTGGGACCCGGGACAGGGGTACACCGGGGAGCTGTTTTTT. Amino acid sequence: CASSLYWDPGQGYTGELFF.